This TCR beta chain was captured in a study of cytomegalovirus exposure and HLA in healthy donors. Whole-study findings and limits: A later analysis found that most CMV-associated TCR beta chains appeared HLA-restricted.

Details on this clone: Its antigen is not identified.

J lost 0 bases, V lost 6 bases, and 8 bases had no gene match. Germline-derived CDR1 and CDR2 are SGDLS and YYNGEE. The CDR3 spans 15 residues. A multiplex PCR was run with 60 Vbeta primers and 13 Jbeta primers. Data came from immunoSEQ multiplex PCR; TCRdb stores just in-frame clones and leaves some out. The sample includes tens of thousands of clones, approximately 84% seen only once; the top ten take 1% to 1.5%. The sample taken for sequencing was PBMCs. The J gene is TRBJ2-5, the V gene TRBV9; 7 nucleotides line up with TRBD1. The clonotype comes from a girl aged 2-15 years in good health and CMV-seropositive. The CDR3 nucleotides are TGTGCCAGCACTACAGGGGTCGGGTACCAAGAGACCCAGTACTTC. It encodes CASTTGVGYQETQYF.